This T cell receptor (beta chain) was retrieved from a study of technical replicates of blood from a few donors. Trimming pared 0 bases from V and 8 bases from J, leaving 5 bases between. CDR1 SGHRS and CDR2 YFSETQ come from the germline V gene. The CDR3 covers 11 residues. Data came from immunoSEQ multiplex PCR; TCRdb stores just in-frame clones and leaves some out. The sample consists of 70,000 to 95,000 clones, 90% to 95% of them appearing once. The receptor was isolated from a human donor in good health. V gene TRBV5-1 combines with J gene TRBJ1-1; no clear D. The specimen was T cells isolated from PBMCs. For the CDR3, the DNA is TGCGCCAGCAGCTTGGCCGGGGAAGCTTTCTTT. This sequence encodes CASSLAGEAFF.